This paragraph covers one T cell receptor (beta chain) sequence. Its antigen remains unidentified. CDR1 is SGHNT, CDR2 YYREEE, per germline (reference sequence). Trimming left V 2 bases short and J 4 bases short, with 9 bases between. This CDR3 has 13 amino acids. The data stem from a study of T cell repertoires in cytomegalovirus infection. In the study overall: CMV infection together with matching HLA type was indicated by public TCR beta signatures.

Using its own MiXCR run on the reads, TCRdb lists one record per CDR3 protein. The sample lists 150,000 to 200,000 distinct CDR3 sequences, 28% occurring once. Study-level findings and limits: Clonotypes of TCR beta that were HLA-C-restricted and CMV-specific dominated the ex vivo response. Identification of carriers of CMV plus the relevant HLA was achieved through cumulative public TCR beta family frequency.

V and J are TRBV5-4 and TRBJ1-1, with no clear D. The sequencing input was PBMCs. The receptor comes from a human donor in good health (CMV status not recorded). Some clones in this sample may be carry-over from other donors' samples. CDR3 nucleotide sequence: TGTGCCAGCAGCTTCCAAGAGGGCACTGAAGCTTTCTTT. It codes for CASSFQEGTEAFF. The full variable domain, in which reference TRBV5-4 and TRBJ1-1 provide the parts outside the CDR3, is ETGVTQSPTHLIKTRGQQVTLRCSSQSGHNTVSWYQQALGQGPQFIFQYYREEENGRGNFPPRFSGLQFPNYSSELNVNALELDDSALYLCASSFQEGTEAFFGQGTRLTVV.